This T cell receptor (beta chain) was identified in a study of molecular identifiers for immune sequencing clone quantification. Study outcomes and limitations: The study found clones above 20 RNA copies held over 98% of effector molecules and under 1% in naive cells.

TCRdb processed the PCR reads anew with MiXCR; each CDR3 protein has one entry. The sample consists of roughly 320,000 distinct CDR3 sequences, about 21% of them appearing once. The ends lost 6 bases at V and 6 bases at J; junction bases unmatched: 5. The CDR3 runs to 13 residues. Germline CDR1 is MNHEY and CDR2 is SVGEGT. Points on this clonotype: What it binds is not known.

The chain couples TRBV6-2 or TRBV6-3 to TRBJ1-1; 9 nucleotides agree with TRBD1. The specimen was naive CD8+ T cells from blood, with Jurkat cell RNA spiked in. Described subset: FACS-sorted CD8+CD4-CCR7+CD45RA+ naive T cells. This sequence was found in a human donor in good health. Some libraries in this study had Jurkat cell RNA spiked in. CDR3 nucleotides: TGTGCCAGCAGCGGAACAGGGGGCCCTGAAGCTTTCTTT. Translating it yields CASSGTGGPEAFF.